This T cell receptor beta chain was identified during a study of regulatory and conventional T cells in breast cancer (dated by TCRdb to 2015 to 2017). The library was generated by PCR. Sequencing was performed on an Illumina MiSeq. TCRdb reprocessing: public reads trimmed at Q25 with fastp, clones called with MiXCR, in-frame beta chains kept. Every CDR3 protein is listed once, alongside the most common genes and DNA of its rows. This sample comprises some 9,900 distinct CDR3 sequences, about 35% of them detected only once. The ten largest clones add up to roughly 6.1% of the sample. Regarding this clonotype: Its antigen target is currently unknown. There are no base qualities to consult, and no much larger clone falls within one base.

Including cysteine and phenylalanine, the CDR3 has 18 amino acids. Only the CDR3 DNA stays, 54 bases, in frame from base 1. The germline V gene supplies CDR1 SGHTA and CDR2 FQGNSA. Trimming leaves V shorter by 1 base and J shorter by 0 bases, with the junction holding 11 bases beyond the gene matches. Sequenced input: conventional T cells from blood. The TCR sequence derives from a male donor in good health. This chain is built from TRBV7-2 and TRBJ2-7, and 8 junction bases match TRBD2. The CDR3 protein is CASSLVVIQRGPSYEQYF. In nucleotides, the sequence is TGTGCCAGCAGCTTAGTTGTGATTCAGCGGGGGCCCTCCTACGAGCAGTACTTC.